This T cell receptor beta chain originates from a study of CD8 T cells in ankylosing spondylitis. Study observations and caveats: Reactive arthritis synovial fluid and blood previously showed some of these motif variants. Several highly homologous variants made up a TCR beta motif, and this motif appeared characteristic of ankylosing spondylitis blood.

TCRdb recomputed calls from the 5' RACE reads with MiXCR, one row per CDR3 protein. The sample lists about 100,000 distinct CDR3 sequences, roughly 8.3% occurring once. Concerning this clonotype: The antigen remains undetermined.

The CDR3 is made up of 13 amino acids. Germline V gene sequence: CDR1 MNHNY, CDR2 SVGAGI (reference sequence). V dropped 6 bases and J dropped 6 bases, with 13 bases sitting between them. The sequenced sample consisted of blood, either unsorted or a sorted T cell fraction (not recorded which). This clonotype was obtained from a male donor with ankylosing spondylitis or in good health (not recorded which). V gene TRBV6-6 combines with J gene TRBJ2-3, with D unresolved. The CDR3 sequence: CASRDGNADTQYF. Written as DNA, the CDR3 is TGTGCCAGCAGAGATGGGAATGCGGATACGCAGTATTTT.